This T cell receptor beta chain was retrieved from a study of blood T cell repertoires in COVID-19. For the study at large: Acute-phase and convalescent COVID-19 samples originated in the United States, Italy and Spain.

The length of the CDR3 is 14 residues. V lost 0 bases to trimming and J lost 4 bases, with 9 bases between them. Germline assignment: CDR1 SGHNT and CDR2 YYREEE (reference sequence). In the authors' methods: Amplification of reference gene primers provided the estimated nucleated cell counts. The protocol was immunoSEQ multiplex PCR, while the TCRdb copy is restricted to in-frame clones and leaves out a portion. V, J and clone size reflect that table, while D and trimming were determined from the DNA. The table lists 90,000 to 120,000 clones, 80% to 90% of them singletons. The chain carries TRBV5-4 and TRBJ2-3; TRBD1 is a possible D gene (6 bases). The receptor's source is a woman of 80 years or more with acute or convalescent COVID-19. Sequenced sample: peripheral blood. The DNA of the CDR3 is TGTGCCAGCAGCTTGGACAGGGTCGCAGATACGCAGTATTTT. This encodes CASSLDRVADTQYF.